The 27 T cell receptor beta chains in this list originate from one sample, sequenced in a study of monozygotic twins with inflammatory bowel disease. TCRdb reprocessed the 5' RACE reads, with one entry per CDR3 protein and no DNA. The sample totals roughly 170,000 distinct CDR3 sequences. Sequenced: blood. The source of these receptors is a human donor with ulcerative colitis or Crohn's disease, or a healthy co-twin of an affected twin (not recorded which).

The V call is TRBV5-4, the J call TRBJ2-4. The CDR3 consists of 13 residues. CDR1 and CDR2 from the germline V gene are SGHNT and YYREEE (reference sequence). The CDR3 loop reads CASSQVRGNIQYF.

The V gene is TRBV28, the J gene TRBJ1-6. This CDR3 has 16 amino acids. The germline V gene encodes CDR1 MDHEN and CDR2 SYDVKM. The CDR3 here is CASRGHPSSYNSPLHF.

The J gene is TRBJ1-2, the V gene TRBV4-2. The length of the CDR3 is 16 residues. Germline V gene sequence: CDR1 LGHNA, CDR2 YNFKEQ. The CDR3: CASSQDLVGPNYGYTF.

This rearrangement joins TRBV5-1 to TRBJ2-7. Germline loops: CDR1 SGHRS, CDR2 YFSETQ. This CDR3 is built from 13 residues. The CDR3 region is CASHLAESYEQYF.

The V and J genes are TRBV6-5 and TRBJ1-1. The CDR3 runs to 13 residues. CDR1 and CDR2 from the germline V gene are MNHEY and SVGAGI. The CDR3 reads CASSYLEGTEAFF.

The chain links TRBV20-1 to TRBJ1-5. Germline values: CDR1 DFQATT, CDR2 SNEGSKA (reference sequence). The CDR3 sequence is 14 residues long. This CDR3 reads CSARVVQGDQPQHF.

The CDR3 region is CASSPGQENSYEQYF. The chain combines TRBV7-9 with TRBJ2-7; TCRdb designates TRBD1, a call that cannot be tested without DNA. CDR1 is SEHNR and CDR2 is FQNEAQ in the germline V gene (reference sequence). There are 15 residues in the CDR3.

V is TRBV10-3 and J is TRBJ2-3; absent DNA, TCRdb's TRBD1 call cannot be checked. CDR3 length: 15 residues. Germline values: CDR1 ENHRY, CDR2 SYGVKD. The chain's CDR3 is CAIGGPGGTTDTQYF.

The V call is TRBV7-2, the J call TRBJ2-3; the D call from TCRdb, TRBD1, cannot be confirmed without DNA. This CDR3 has 14 amino acids. Germline CDR1 is SGHTA and CDR2 is FQGNSA. The CDR3 loop is CASSRSGGAVERYF. Complete variable domain (other parts from reference TRBV7-2 and TRBJ2-3): GAGVSQSPSNKVTEKGKDVELRCDPISGHTALYWYRQSLGQGLEFLIYFQGNSAPDKSGLPSDRFSAERTGGSVSTLTIQRTQQEDSAVYLCASSRSGGAVERYFGPGTRLTVL.

The gene calls are TRBV12-3 or TRBV12-4 and TRBJ2-3; TCRdb proposes TRBD1, but this gene call is untestable without DNA. The CDR3 totals 12 residues. This chain's CDR3 is CASSRTDRPLYF.

The chain has TRBV6-1 and TRBJ2-1; TCRdb gives TRBD2 as the D gene, but with no DNA this cannot be confirmed. Per the germline V gene, CDR1 is MNHNS and CDR2 is SASEGT. This CDR3 is built from 16 residues. The CDR3 loop is CASSPRESAAYNEQFF.

The CDR3 here is CSAKTGTRGYTF. V gene TRBV20-1 combines with J gene TRBJ1-2; TCRdb proposes TRBD1, but this gene call is untestable without DNA. Germline V CDR1 and CDR2: DFQATT, SNEGSKA (reference sequence). CDR3 length: 12 amino acids.

This chain connects TRBV5-1 to TRBJ2-2; TCRdb lists TRBD1, though no DNA is available to test this call. The CDR3 loop spans 15 amino acids. Germline loops: CDR1 SGHRS, CDR2 YFSETQ. CDR3 in amino acids: CASTRQGADAGELFF.

The rearrangement joins TRBV7-8 to TRBJ2-1; TCRdb reports TRBD2, a call that lacks DNA to check it against. Per germline, CDR1 SGHVS and CDR2 FQNEAQ. This CDR3 has 12 residues. CDR3 loop: CASSWEYHEQFF.

The chain is built from TRBV24-1 and TRBJ1-2; TCRdb gives TRBD1 as the D gene, but with no DNA this cannot be confirmed. The CDR3 length is 12 residues. CDR1 and CDR2 (germline): KGHDR, SFDVKD. CDR3: CATSEHRAGYTF.

The CDR3 spells CATSRGGGDLETQYF. The chain links TRBV15 to TRBJ2-5; without DNA, the TCRdb call of TRBD2 cannot be checked. CDR3 size: 15 residues. Germline V gene data show CDR1 as LNHNV and CDR2 as YYDKDF (reference sequence).

This chain uses TRBV12-3 or TRBV12-4 with TRBJ1-3. This CDR3 spans 15 amino acids. The chain's CDR3 is CASSPVRSSGNTIYF.

The chain combines TRBV29-1 with TRBJ2-1; the D gene TCRdb calls, TRBD1, cannot be checked with no DNA. This CDR3 spans 13 amino acids. Per the germline V gene, CDR1 is SQVTM and CDR2 is ANQGSEA. The CDR3 protein is CSVNRVSYNEQFF.

This rearrangement joins TRBV11-2 to TRBJ1-2; the TCRdb call, TRBD1, lacks DNA for checking. Germline lookup yields CDR1 SGHAT and CDR2 FQNNGV. CDR3 length: 18 residues. CDR3 protein: CASSSLRAQDRNYYGYTF.

CDR3 loop: CASTRDGGFSGNTIYF. This chain links TRBV2 with TRBJ1-3; TCRdb calls TRBD1, which cannot be checked without DNA. From germline, CDR1 is SNHLY and CDR2 FYNNEI. The CDR3 spans 16 residues.

The CDR3 spells CASSLGLATTGELFF. The chain joins TRBV5-1 to TRBJ2-2; no DNA is available, so the TRBD2 call from TCRdb remains unchecked. Germline CDR1 and CDR2: SGHRS and YFSETQ. This CDR3 is 15 amino acids long.

J is TRBJ2-2 and V is TRBV3-1; TCRdb reports TRBD2, a call that lacks DNA to check it against. CDR3 length: 14 residues. CDR1 and CDR2 from the germline V gene are LGHDT and YNNKEL (reference sequence). The CDR3 region is CASSQVPYTGELFF. The variable domain in full, completed from reference TRBV3-1 and TRBJ2-2, reads DTAVSQTPKYLVTQMGNDKSIKCEQNLGHDTMYWYKQDSKKFLKIMFSYNNKELIINETVPNRFSPKSPDKAHLNLHINSLELGDSAVYFCASSQVPYTGELFFGEGSRLTVL.

The chain has TRBV6-6 and TRBJ1-1. The germline V gene encodes CDR1 MNHNY and CDR2 SVGAGI (reference sequence). The CDR3 is made up of 13 amino acids. CDR3 sequence: CASSSMVNTEAFF.

The chain uses TRBV2 and TRBJ2-3; with no DNA, the TCRdb D assignment of TRBD2 cannot be verified. The germline V gene encodes CDR1 SNHLY and CDR2 FYNNEI. The CDR3 has 15 residues. The CDR3 reads CASRRLAGGRDTQYF.

The rearrangement joins TRBV18 to TRBJ2-1; absent DNA, TCRdb's TRBD2 call cannot be checked. Germline CDR1 reads KGHSH; CDR2 reads LQKENI. The CDR3 is made up of 16 amino acids. The CDR3 loop reads CASSPQASGFYNEQFF. The full variable domain, its missing parts supplied by reference TRBV18 and TRBJ2-1, is NAGVMQNPRHLVRRRGQEARLRCSPMKGHSHVYWYRQLPEEGLKFMVYLQKENIIDESGMPKERFSAEFPKEGPSILRIQQVVRGDSAAYFCASSPQASGFYNEQFFGPGTRLTVL.

The chain couples TRBV7-9 to TRBJ2-1; TCRdb's D gene call, TRBD2, goes unchecked for lack of DNA. The length of the CDR3 is 16 residues. The V gene's germline CDR1 is SEHNR and CDR2 FQNEAQ (reference sequence). This CDR3 is CASSPTGTSGYNEQFF.

The chain recombines TRBV5-4 with TRBJ1-1; TCRdb returns TRBD1, unconfirmable since there is no DNA. CDR1 is SGHNT and CDR2 is YYREEE in the germline V gene (reference sequence). The CDR3 is made up of 13 amino acids. CDR3 amino acids: CASTLGSGSEAFF.